Listed below are T cell receptor beta chains from one sample, sequenced in a study of blood T cell repertoires in COVID-19. Here immunoSEQ multiplex PCR was the method, and the copy in TCRdb shows in-frame clones only, minus some. The sample lists about 51,000 clones; 86% were seen once. The sample consisted of peripheral blood. The origin of the receptors is a man older than 75 with active COVID-19. CDR3s include the opening cysteine and the closing phenylalanine or tryptophan.

>TRBV4-3|TRBJ2-4
CASSQDYGGQGNIQYF
>TRBV5-1|TRBJ2-2
CASSPFTNTGELFF
>TRBV28|TRBJ2-1
CASSSSDNEQFF
>TRBV19|TRBJ2-3
CASTPGGGTDTQYF
>TRBV18|TRBJ2-4
CASSPQGAKNIQYF
>TRBV6-5|TRBJ2-7
CASSPNRYEQYF
>TRBV27|TRBJ1-2
CASSFKMGQGSYTF
>TRBV7-9|TRBJ2-3
CASRLEGASTDTQYF
>TRBV25-1|TRBJ2-5
CASSRLQGRETQYF
>TRBV27|TRBJ2-2
CASSLLLAGGTGELFF
>TRBV20-1|TRBJ2-7
CSARAHYEQYF
>TRBV2|TRBJ2-5
CASSKTGTPSETQYF
>TRBV5-1|TRBJ2-7
CASSLYRGYEQYF
>TRBV2|TRBJ2-3
CASSELAGRDTQYF
>TRBV3-1/TRBV3-2|TRBJ1-2
CASSLQGLYGYTF
>TRBV6-6|TRBJ2-3
CASSYAGGGTDTQYF
>TRBV6-2/TRBV6-3|TRBJ1-1
CASSTDRVSLGNTEAFF
>TRBV6-5|TRBJ2-7
CASRIAGGLYEQYF
>TRBV6-5|TRBJ2-1
CASSLTSGRKFF
>TRBV2|TRBJ2-7
CASLAGGGYEQYF
>TRBV27|TRBJ1-2
CASSPDSGYGYTF
>TRBV7-9|TRBJ1-4
CASSLALSAGRNEKLFF
>TRBV7-2|TRBJ2-7
CASSLVQGGYEQYF
>TRBV10-3|TRBJ1-2
CAISESEGTPYGYTF
>TRBV20-1|TRBJ2-7
CSASLRTGRYEQYF
>TRBV7-3|TRBJ2-6
CASSQGGSGANVLTF
>TRBV7-2|TRBJ2-1
CASSLASYNEQFF
>TRBV10-1|TRBJ2-7
CASTQSPSGSFDEQYF
>TRBV6-5|TRBJ2-1
CASSYSGRDNEQFF
>TRBV28|TRBJ1-2
CASLGGQGLIYGYTF
>TRBV7-9|TRBJ2-7
CASGVAGAYEQYF
>TRBV18|TRBJ2-7
CASSQARGAYEQYF
>TRBV5-4|TRBJ2-3
CASSLAGTRSTDTQYF
>TRBV7-3|TRBJ2-7
CASSLNWGGEQYF
>TRBV21-1|TRBJ2-7
CASSISAGLFLYEQYF
>TRBV5-4|TRBJ2-7
CATKTGIGDTYEQYF
>TRBV5-5|TRBJ1-5
CASSPSARDQPQHF
>TRBV7-7|TRBJ2-7
CASSSVAGGTTFSYEQYF
>TRBV2|TRBJ2-2
CASGRDRQNTGELFF
>TRBV5-4|TRBJ2-3
CASRSLDTGGDTQYF
>TRBV9|TRBJ2-1
CASSVGLGKAVLNNEQFF
>TRBV7-2|TRBJ2-7
CASSQYSGQGAQYF
>TRBV7-2|TRBJ2-3
CASSPRQGGGTDTQYF
>TRBV5-1|TRBJ2-7
CASGGLAGTYEQYF
>TRBV27|TRBJ2-7
CASSLVEQGPYEQYF
>TRBV19|TRBJ1-1
CASSIGRGGDPEAFF